The clone carrying this T cell receptor (beta chain) appeared many times. MiXCR, run by TCRdb on the 5' RACE reads, gives a single entry per CDR3 protein. This sample has around 250,000 distinct CDR3 sequences; 12% occur once, and the top ten carry roughly 4%. The data were taken from a study of identical twins. Germline lookup yields CDR1 SQVTM and CDR2 ANQGSEA. Trimming cost V 0 bases and J 7 bases, with 12 bases left between them. CDR3 length equals 14 residues. These data were also reused for a study on yellow fever vaccine responses in identical twins.

This clonotype was sampled from a woman younger than 30 in good health. V gene TRBV29-1 combines with J gene TRBJ2-2, with D uncertain. The sample was memory (CD45RO+) T cells sorted from blood. CDR3 region: CSVEDQQWGGELFF. Written as DNA, the CDR3 is TGCAGCGTTGAAGACCAGCAATGGGGCGGGGAGCTGTTTTTT.